This entry lists 31 T cell receptor beta chains sequenced from one sample in a study of human T cells and chemical hapten exposure. Time point: pre-sensitization, week 0. Treatment meaning: therapeutic diphenylcyclopropenone sensitization with weekly scalp DPC. TCRdb analysed the RACE reads with MiXCR anew, one entry per CDR3 protein. The sample has under 300,000 distinct CDR3 sequences, roughly 8.9% seen once. The sample was whole blood, taken in connection with sensitization to the hapten diphenylcyclopropenone (DPC). The receptors originated from a woman between 35 and 50 years old with alopecia areata. Some clones in this sample may be carry-over from other donors' samples.

The rearrangement links TRBV24-1 to TRBJ2-3; TRBD2 agrees at 10 bases. Per germline, CDR1 KGHDR and CDR2 SFDVKD. Trimming cost V 2 bases and J 5 bases; bases outside gene matches: 12. The CDR3 totals 18 residues. CDR3 residues: CATSDSLPSSGSVDTQYF. CDR3 DNA: TGTGCCACCAGTGATTCACTGCCGTCTAGCGGGAGTGTAGATACGCAGTATTTT.

This clonotype has a count of ten or more. The rearrangement joins TRBV3-1 to TRBJ1-5; the D is unclear. The germline V gene has CDR1 LGHDT and CDR2 YNNKEL (reference sequence). Trimming cost V 2 bases and J 6 bases, with 8 bases left between them. CDR3 size: 13 residues. CDR3: CASSQQIGQPQHF. The CDR3, as DNA: TGTGCCAGCAGCCAACAAATTGGTCAGCCCCAGCATTTT.

J is TRBJ2-3 and V is TRBV20-1; 10 bases fit TRBD2. V lost 2 bases to trimming and J lost 5 bases; unmatched junction nucleotides: 4. The V gene's germline CDR1 is DFQATT and CDR2 SNEGSKA (reference sequence). The length of the CDR3 is 14 residues. This CDR3 reads CSARRAGGIDTQYF. The CDR3 coding sequence is TGCAGTGCTAGACGAGCGGGAGGGATAGATACGCAGTATTTT.

This clonotype was counted a few times. This chain uses TRBV10-3 with TRBJ2-3, with TRBD2 matching over 13 bases. The CDR3 has 18 residues. Germline V gene sequence: CDR1 ENHRY, CDR2 SYGVKD. Germline trimming cut 11 bases from V and 2 bases from J; bases unmatched to any gene: 16. The CDR3 here is CASSGGTSGMYFTDTQYF. The CDR3 nucleotides are TGTGCCTCCAGCGGAGGGACTAGCGGGATGTACTTCACAGATACGCAGTATTTT.

Ten or more counts support this clonotype. This chain connects TRBV6-5 to TRBJ1-5; 7 positions agree with TRBD1. CDR1 and CDR2 from the germline V gene are MNHEY and SVGAGI. This CDR3 has 15 residues. The junction had 3 bases not matched to a gene; V was cut back by 2 bases and J by 2 bases. The DNA of the CDR3 is TGTGCCAGCAGTTACACAGGGGTGGGCAATCAGCCCCAGCATTTT. As protein: CASSYTGVGNQPQHF.

V gene TRBV5-1 combines with J gene TRBJ2-3, with TRBD2 matching over 9 bases. Looked up from germline, CDR1 is SGHRS and CDR2 is YFSETQ. The CDR3 extends over 15 amino acids. V lost 4 bases and J lost 3; bases outside the gene matches: 6. The CDR3 loop is CASSIGTSLTDTQYF. The DNA of the CDR3 is TGCGCCAGCAGCATCGGGACTAGCCTAACAGATACGCAGTATTTT. The full variable domain, rest sourced from reference TRBV5-1 and TRBJ2-3, is KAGVTQTPRYLIKTRGQQVTLSCSPISGHRSVSWYQQTPGQGLQFLFEYFSETQRNKGNFPGRFSGRQFSNSRSEMNVSTLELGDSALYLCASSIGTSLTDTQYFGPGTRLTVL.

The chain employs TRBV20-1 and TRBJ1-2; no firm D call. V was cut by 4 bases and J by 10 bases, with 19 bases left in between. The CDR3 is 13 amino acids. Germline lookup yields CDR1 DFQATT and CDR2 SNEGSKA (reference sequence). The DNA of the CDR3 is TGCAGTGCTACCAATATGGGAGACATTTCCTACACCTTC. It specifies CSATNMGDISYTF.

This clonotype was observed a few times. The CDR3 loop is CASSLTGGSGELFF. CDR3 in DNA: TGTGCCAGCAGCCTGACAGGGGGCTCCGGGGAGCTGTTTTTT. The chain employs TRBV12-3 or TRBV12-4 and TRBJ2-2; 10 bases line up with TRBD1. Trimming took 6 bases from V and 6 from J; bases not matched to a gene: 4. The CDR3 is 14 amino acids.

This clonotype was counted many times. The chain has TRBV4-3 and TRBJ2-7; 7 bases fit TRBD2. This CDR3 is built from 15 residues. V was pared by 4 bases and J by 0 bases, with 6 bases of the junction left unmatched. Germline V lookup: CDR1 LGHNA, CDR2 YSLEER. The CDR3 region has the DNA TGCGCCAGCAGCCTGCTAGCGGAGACCTCCTACGAGCAGTACTTC. It translates to CASSLLAETSYEQYF.

This rearrangement joins TRBV12-3 or TRBV12-4 to TRBJ1-2; TRBD1 matches 11 bases. The CDR3 runs 14 residues. The J segment lost 8 bases and the V segment lost 5 bases, leaving 7 bases of the junction unmatched. CDR3 nucleotide sequence: TGTGCCAGCAGTCAACGGACAGGGGGCGGAGGCTACACCTTC. Encoded protein: CASSQRTGGGGYTF.

This clonotype came up many times. The chain is built from TRBV5-1 and TRBJ2-7; D may be TRBD1 (6 bases). The V end was cut by 2 bases, the J end by 7 bases, with 10 bases between. The germline gives CDR1 SGHRS, CDR2 YFSETQ. The CDR3 contains 12 residues. The CDR3: CASSLQGREQYF. CDR3 sequence (DNA): TGCGCCAGCAGCTTACAGGGTCGGGAGCAGTACTTC. The full variable domain, rest sourced from reference TRBV5-1 and TRBJ2-7, is KAGVTQTPRYLIKTRGQQVTLSCSPISGHRSVSWYQQTPGQGLQFLFEYFSETQRNKGNFPGRFSGRQFSNSRSEMNVSTLELGDSALYLCASSLQGREQYFGPGTRLTVT.

The chain is built from TRBV7-9 and TRBJ2-1; D is perhaps TRBD2 (6 bases). With 5 bases removed from V and 5 bases from J, the gap between germline ends came to 13 bases. There are 14 residues in the CDR3. The germline V gene has CDR1 SEHNR and CDR2 FQNEAQ (reference sequence). The CDR3 bases are TGTGCCAGCAGCCCGGGACTTGGGGACAATGAGCAGTTCTTC. Amino acid sequence: CASSPGLGDNEQFF.

The table lists this clonotype with a few counts. The rearrangement links TRBV12-3 or TRBV12-4 to TRBJ1-6; a possible D gene is TRBD1 (6 bases). The CDR3 totals 14 residues. V lost 6 bases and J lost 9, with 15 bases in between. CDR3: CASRPQGWSSPLHF. The DNA of the CDR3 is TGTGCCAGCAGGCCACAGGGTTGGAGTTCACCCCTCCACTTT.

The CDR3 DNA reads as TGTGCCATCGGGACAGACTCGTCCACAACTAATGAAAAACTGTTTTTT. Translation gives CAIGTDSSTTNEKLFF. The chain joins TRBV10-3 to TRBJ1-4; 7 bases align to TRBD1. Germline V gives CDR1 ENHRY, CDR2 SYGVKD. The CDR3 contains 16 residues. J lost 0 bases, V lost 8 bases, and 9 bases had no gene match.

This clonotype has a handful of counts. One end of the junction does not line up with germline, which may come from a read error. V gene TRBV7-2 combines with J gene TRBJ1-1, with D unclear. Germline loops: CDR1 SGHTA, CDR2 FQGNSA. The CDR3 loop spans 12 amino acids. CDR3 sequence (DNA): TGTGCCAGCAGCTTTTATACCGGGCTCCCACTCTTT. Protein sequence: CASSFYTGLPLF.

This clonotype was seen a handful of times. The CDR3 loop is CASSPGWGLQETQYF. CDR3 in DNA: TGTGCCAGCAGCCCAGGGTGGGGTCTGCAAGAGACCCAGTACTTC. V is TRBV7-2 and J is TRBJ2-5; D is possibly TRBD1 (5 bases). This CDR3 region has 15 residues. Trimming cost V 5 bases and J 2 bases, with 15 bases left between them. Germline CDR1 SGHTA, CDR2 FQGNSA.

The sample holds many counts of this clonotype. The chain recombines TRBV28 with TRBJ2-7; D is unclear. Germline assignment: CDR1 MDHEN and CDR2 SYDVKM. This CDR3 has 14 amino acids. V was cut by 5 bases and J by 0 bases, with 11 bases left in between. The CDR3 DNA follows: TGTGCCAGCAGTCCACCGGGCCCCTCCTACGAGCAGTACTTC. Protein product: CASSPPGPSYEQYF.

This chain joins TRBV5-1 and TRBJ2-5, with 8 bases matching TRBD2. This CDR3 contains 14 residues. The trim removed 2 bases at V and 4 bases at J, leaving 4 bases unmatched. The germline V gene has CDR1 SGHRS and CDR2 YFSETQ. The CDR3 DNA reads TGCGCCAGCAGCTTCAGCGGGGGAGGAGAGACCCAGTACTTC. Its translation: CASSFSGGGETQYF.

The CDR3, as DNA: TGTGCCAGCAGCAAGACCCCGGGGAACACCGGGGAGCTGTTTTTT. This gives the protein CASSKTPGNTGELFF. The chain combines TRBV7-2 with TRBJ2-2; the D is unclear. Germline assignment: CDR1 SGHTA and CDR2 FQGNSA. Trimming took off 5 bases at V and 1 base at J, with 11 bases between the two ends. This CDR3 contains 15 residues.

This clonotype was detected only a few times. The chain uses TRBV5-6 and TRBJ2-1; 9 nucleotides match TRBD1. CDR3 length: 14 amino acids. V lost 4 bases and J lost 9; bases outside the gene matches: 8. Per the germline V gene, CDR1 is SGHDT and CDR2 is YYEEEE. The CDR3 here is CASSDDRGVPEQFF. In DNA, the CDR3 is TGTGCCAGCAGCGACGACAGGGGGGTCCCTGAGCAGTTCTTC.

This clonotype occurred a few times. The chain has TRBV6-2 or TRBV6-3 and TRBJ2-3, with D unclear. Trimming shortened V by 2 bases and J by 3 bases, and 24 bases separated the two germline ends. The germline V gene encodes CDR1 MNHEY and CDR2 SVGEGT. The CDR3 consists of 19 residues. CDR3 amino acids: CASSYRLGYRALQTDTQYF. In nucleotides, the CDR3 is TGTGCCAGCAGTTACCGGCTTGGCTATCGGGCCCTGCAAACAGATACGCAGTATTTT.

This chain uses TRBV19 with TRBJ2-7, with D perhaps TRBD2 (6 bases). The germline CDR1 and CDR2 sequences are LNHDA and SQIVND (reference sequence). Trimming took 5 bases from V and 2 from J, leaving 16 bases between them. The CDR3 is made up of 15 amino acids. CDR3 sequence (DNA): TGTGCCAGTAGTTCGACGGAGGGGACCCCCTACGAGCAGTACTTC. It is translated as CASSSTEGTPYEQYF. The variable domain in full, completed from reference TRBV19 and TRBJ2-7, reads DGGITQSPKYLFRKEGQNVTLSCEQNLNHDAMYWYRQDPGQGLRLIYYSQIVNDFQKGDIAEGYSVSREKKESFPLTVTSAQKNPTAFYLCASSSTEGTPYEQYFGPGTRLTVT.

A few counts support this clonotype. The rearrangement joins TRBV20-1 to TRBJ1-5, with D perhaps TRBD1 (5 bases). Germline loops: CDR1 DFQATT, CDR2 SNEGSKA (reference sequence). Trimming cost V 7 bases and J 5 bases, with 21 bases left between them. The CDR3 covers 15 residues. The CDR3 region is CSVPKQALGYQPQHF. The CDR3 DNA is TGCAGTGTTCCAAAACAGGCCTTAGGGTATCAGCCCCAGCATTTT.

In its sample, this clonotype was seen a few times. The V call is TRBV12-3 or TRBV12-4, the J call TRBJ2-6; TRBD2 is a possible D gene (6 bases). V was shortened by 6 bases and J by 0 bases, with 15 bases between the two germline ends. This CDR3 comprises 17 residues. The DNA of the CDR3 is TGTGCCAGCAGCCTCCCGGGACTTCTCTCTGGGGCCAACGTCCTGACTTTC. Protein: CASSLPGLLSGANVLTF.

V and J are TRBV6-6 and TRBJ1-4; D might be TRBD1 (5 bases). CDR3 length equals 14 residues. CDR1 is MNHNY and CDR2 is SVGAGI in the germline V gene (reference sequence). Trimming cost V 7 bases and J 3 bases, with 12 bases left between them. The CDR3 here is CASKGGAPNEKLFF. CDR3 nucleotides: TGTGCCAGCAAGGGAGGGGCACCTAATGAAAAACTGTTTTTT.

The rearrangement uses TRBV6-5 and TRBJ2-1; tentatively, D is TRBD1 (5 bases). Germline V lookup: CDR1 MNHEY, CDR2 SVGAGI. The CDR3 has 15 amino acids. With 7 bases removed from V and 0 bases from J, the gap between germline ends came to 13 bases. This CDR3 is CASTRAPSSYNEQFF. The CDR3 region has the DNA TGTGCCAGCACCAGGGCACCGAGCTCCTACAATGAGCAGTTCTTC.

This clonotype showed up just a few times. The rearrangement links TRBV27 to TRBJ2-6, with D unresolved. CDR1 and CDR2 from the germline V gene are MNHEY and SMNVEV (reference sequence). The CDR3 is made up of 15 amino acids. The ends were cut back, 7 bases at V and 0 bases at J, with 10 bases in the middle. For the CDR3, the DNA is TGTGCCAGCACCATGAAGGTCTCTGGGGCCAACGTCCTGACTTTC. As protein: CASTMKVSGANVLTF. Variable domain in full (rest from reference TRBV27 and TRBJ2-6): EAQVTQNPRYLITVTGKKLTVTCSQNMNHEYMSWYRQDPGLGLRQIYYSMNVEVTDKGDVPEGYKVSRKEKRNFPLILESPSPNQTSLYFCASTMKVSGANVLTFGAGSRLTVL.

The chain joins TRBV7-2 to TRBJ1-1; D is possibly TRBD1 (5 bases). V lost 5 bases and J 7 bases, leaving 17 bases between the germline ends. CDR1 and CDR2 from the germline V gene are SGHTA and FQGNSA. This CDR3 contains 14 residues. CDR3 residues: CASSPRGRAIEAFF. The CDR3 DNA sequence: TGTGCCAGCAGCCCCCGAGGCAGGGCTATTGAAGCTTTCTTT.

V and J are TRBV9 and TRBJ2-2, with 7 bases identical to TRBD2. V dropped 6 bases and J dropped 4; count of bases not matched to a gene: 9. The CDR3 length is 15 residues. The germline gives CDR1 SGDLS, CDR2 YYNGEE. CDR3 DNA sequence: TGTGCCAGCAAACGTCAGGGAGGGCCCACCGGGGAGCTGTTTTTT. Protein sequence: CASKRQGGPTGELFF.

The CDR3 protein is CASSLEYGQSSTEAFF. CDR3 in DNA: TGTGCCAGCAGCTTAGAGTATGGACAGTCATCCACTGAAGCTTTCTTT. The chain joins TRBV11-1 to TRBJ1-1, with a tentative D call TRBD1 (6 bases). This CDR3 has 16 residues. Germline V gene sequence: CDR1 SGHAT, CDR2 FQDESV (reference sequence). Trimming shortened V by 1 base and J by 4 bases, and 16 bases separated the two germline ends.

The V gene is TRBV9, the J gene TRBJ1-1; D not resolved. Trimming took off 0 bases at V and 3 bases at J, with 9 bases between the two ends. Germline CDR1 SGDLS, CDR2 YYNGEE. The CDR3 is 14 residues long. The CDR3 is CASSVGGSDTEAFF. The CDR3 region has the DNA TGTGCCAGCAGCGTAGGAGGCTCGGACACTGAAGCTTTCTTT.